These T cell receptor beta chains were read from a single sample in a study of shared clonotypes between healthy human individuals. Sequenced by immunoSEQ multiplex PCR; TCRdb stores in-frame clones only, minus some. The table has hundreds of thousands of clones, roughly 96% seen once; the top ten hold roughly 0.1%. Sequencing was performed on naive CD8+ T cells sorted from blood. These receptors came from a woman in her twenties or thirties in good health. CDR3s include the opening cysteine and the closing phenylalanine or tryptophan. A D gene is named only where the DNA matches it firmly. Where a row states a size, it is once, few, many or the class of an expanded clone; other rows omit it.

DNA: TGTGCCAGCAGTTTGAGCGGGGAGCTGTTTTTT; CDR3: CASSLSGELFF; V: TRBV28; J: TRBJ2-2; D: NA; size: NA
DNA: TGTGCCAGCAGTTTTTCAGGGTCTGGGGCCAACGTCCTGACTTTC; CDR3: CASSFSGSGANVLTF; V: TRBV27; J: TRBJ2-6; D: NA; size: NA
DNA: TGTGCCAGTAGTATGTGGGGACCTCAGCCCCAGCATTTT; CDR3: CASSMWGPQPQHF; V: TRBV19; J: TRBJ1-5; D: NA; size: few
DNA: TGTGCCACCAGCAGAGATGCAGGCAGGGCACAGCCCCAGCATTTT; CDR3: CATSRDAGRAQPQHF; V: TRBV15; J: TRBJ1-5; D: NA; size: NA
DNA: TGTGCCAGCAGCGAATGGAGCTCTGGGGCCAACGTCCTGACTTTC; CDR3: CASSEWSSGANVLTF; V: TRBV5-6; J: TRBJ2-6; D: NA; size: NA
DNA: TGTGCCAGCAGTTTCTCGGGACAGCCCTCCTACGAGCAGTACTTC; CDR3: CASSFSGQPSYEQYF; V: TRBV27; J: TRBJ2-7; D: TRBD1; size: NA
DNA: TGTGCCAGCAGCTGGGGGGGCAGTTTCGAGCAGTACTTC; CDR3: CASSWGGSFEQYF; V: TRBV7-9; J: TRBJ2-7; D: NA; size: NA
DNA: TGCGCCAGCAGCCATTCCGACCGGGACAGTTACAATGAGCAGTTCTTC; CDR3: CASSHSDRDSYNEQFF; V: TRBV4-1; J: TRBJ2-1; D: TRBD1; size: NA
DNA: TGTGCCAGCAGCGCCTCCGGGGTCACAAGAGGGAACACCATATATTTT; CDR3: CASSASGVTRGNTIYF; V: TRBV9; J: TRBJ1-3; D: NA; size: NA
DNA: TGCAGCGTTGAAGGGTTACTAGCGGGAGCCCAGGTCGATGAGCAGTTCTTC; CDR3: CSVEGLLAGAQVDEQFF; V: TRBV29-1; J: TRBJ2-1; D: TRBD2; size: NA
DNA: TGTGCCAGCAGTCTTAGCGGGCAAGAGACCCAGTACTTC; CDR3: CASSLSGQETQYF; V: TRBV28; J: TRBJ2-5; D: TRBD2; size: NA
DNA: TGCGCCAGCAGCCTCGGACTAGAGGGGTACGAGCAGTACTTC; CDR3: CASSLGLEGYEQYF; V: TRBV5-1; J: TRBJ2-7; D: TRBD2; size: NA
DNA: TGCAGCGTGCAAGACAGGGCCGACGAGCAGTACTTC; CDR3: CSVQDRADEQYF; V: TRBV29-1; J: TRBJ2-7; D: TRBD1; size: NA
DNA: TGTGCCAGCAGTTTAAGGGCCACCAGGTCACCCCTCCACTTT; CDR3: CASSLRATRSPLHF; V: TRBV28; J: TRBJ1-6; D: NA; size: once
DNA: TGCAGCGTTGAATGGGACGGGAGCTACGAGCAGTACTTC; CDR3: CSVEWDGSYEQYF; V: TRBV29-1; J: TRBJ2-7; D: NA; size: NA
DNA: TGTGCCAGCAGTCTTGGAAACACCATATATTTT; CDR3: CASSLGNTIYF; V: TRBV7-9; J: TRBJ1-3; D: NA; size: NA
DNA: TGTGCCAGCAGCTTGGGGGGCAACCACAATGAGCAGTTCTTC; CDR3: CASSLGGNHNEQFF; V: TRBV5-6; J: TRBJ2-1; D: NA; size: NA
DNA: TGTGCCAGCAGTGGGGGGACTAGCGGGAATTACAATGAGCAGTTCTTC; CDR3: CASSGGTSGNYNEQFF; V: TRBV25-1; J: TRBJ2-1; D: TRBD2; size: NA
DNA: TGTGCCAGCAGCCAAGACGGTTTCGACACGACCTACAATGAGCAGTTCTTC; CDR3: CASSQDGFDTTYNEQFF; V: TRBV14; J: TRBJ2-1; D: NA; size: NA
DNA: TGTGCCAGCAGCTTAGCAGGGTTGCCTGAAGCTTTCTTT; CDR3: CASSLAGLPEAFF; V: TRBV7-9; J: TRBJ1-1; D: NA; size: few
DNA: TGCAGCGTTCTTGGACAGGGTACCTACAATGAGCAGTTCTTC; CDR3: CSVLGQGTYNEQFF; V: TRBV29-1; J: TRBJ2-1; D: TRBD1; size: NA
DNA: TGTGCCAGCAGTTTATCGTTCCAGGCTGCCTACGAGCAGTACTTC; CDR3: CASSLSFQAAYEQYF; V: TRBV27; J: TRBJ2-7; D: NA; size: NA
DNA: TGTGCCAGCAGCTTCCGGGACAGTCTTTCAGAGCAGTTCTTC; CDR3: CASSFRDSLSEQFF; V: TRBV5-4; J: TRBJ2-1; D: TRBD1; size: NA
DNA: TGTGCCACCAGCAGAGCGGGGACGAACGCCGGGGAGCTGTTTTTT; CDR3: CATSRAGTNAGELFF; V: TRBV15; J: TRBJ2-2; D: NA; size: once
DNA: TGTGCCAGCGGAGACCCAATGATTTCCTACGAGCAGTACTTC; CDR3: CASGDPMISYEQYF; V: TRBV2; J: TRBJ2-7; D: NA; size: once
DNA: TGTGCCACCAGCACGGAGAACAGGGTGTCAGTGACCCAGTACTTC; CDR3: CATSTENRVSVTQYF; V: TRBV15; J: TRBJ2-5; D: NA; size: NA
DNA: TGTGCCAGCAGCACCCCGTCGAGCGCCGACAATGAGCAGTTCTTC; CDR3: CASSTPSSADNEQFF; V: TRBV27; J: TRBJ2-1; D: NA; size: NA
DNA: TGTGCCAGCAGTTTGGACAGGTTCTACGAGCAGTACTTC; CDR3: CASSLDRFYEQYF; V: TRBV28; J: TRBJ2-7; D: TRBD1; size: NA
DNA: TGTGCCACCCGACTAGCGGGAGGGAATGAGCAGTTCTTC; CDR3: CATRLAGGNEQFF; V: TRBV27; J: TRBJ2-1; D: TRBD2; size: NA
DNA: TGTGCCAGCAGCTCAGTGGGAGGAGGATTGGAGCAGTACTTC; CDR3: CASSSVGGGLEQYF; V: TRBV7-6; J: TRBJ2-7; D: NA; size: NA
DNA: TGTGCCAGCAGCTCGGCAGGGTTGCAGCCCCAGCATTTT; CDR3: CASSSAGLQPQHF; V: TRBV7-9; J: TRBJ1-5; D: NA; size: NA
DNA: TGTGCCTGGAGGCCGGGGGCTAGCGGGAGTTACGGGGATGAGCAGTTCTTC; CDR3: CAWRPGASGSYGDEQFF; V: TRBV30; J: TRBJ2-1; D: TRBD2; size: NA
DNA: TGTGCCAGCAGCCAAGATCTCAGACGCACAGATACGCAGTATTTT; CDR3: CASSQDLRRTDTQYF; V: TRBV14; J: TRBJ2-3; D: NA; size: NA
DNA: TGCAGCGTTGTTCACTCATCGTGGACTGAAGCTTTCTTT; CDR3: CSVVHSSWTEAFF; V: TRBV29-1; J: TRBJ1-1; D: NA; size: NA
DNA: TGTGCCAGCAGCGTAGGAACAGGGTCCTATGGCTACACCTTC; CDR3: CASSVGTGSYGYTF; V: TRBV9; J: TRBJ1-2; D: NA; size: NA
DNA: TGTGCCAGCAGTTTATCGAGGACGGTTTTCTACGAGCAGTACTTC; CDR3: CASSLSRTVFYEQYF; V: TRBV27; J: TRBJ2-7; D: NA; size: NA